This T cell receptor (beta chain) was documented in a study of beta chain features in type 1 diabetes. Overall study findings and caveats: Among all four CD4+ subsets, Type 1 diabetes patients had TCRB CDR3s that were moderately but significantly shorter. High-TCR-expressing cells could be over-represented by cDNA sequencing. Healthy donors had naive, central memory and Treg TCRB repertoires that appeared less similar than those seen among patients.

J gave up 7 bases and V 6 bases, and 5 bases lay outside the gene matches. This CDR3 comprises 13 residues. Germline loops: CDR1 MNHEY, CDR2 SMNVEV (reference sequence). The sequenced template was cDNA made from the entire isolated RNA. Method: immunoSEQ multiplex PCR; TCRdb's copy keeps in-frame clones and lacks some. The sample shows 250,000 to 300,000 clones, 14% of them seen only once. Remarks on this clone: Its specificity is unknown.

The source is a young man with type 1 diabetes. The genes are TRBV27 and TRBJ1-4; TRBD1 agrees at 7 bases. The specimen was naive CD4+ T cells from blood. CDR3 sequence: CASRGQVREKLFF. The CDR3 bases are TGTGCCAGCAGAGGACAGGTCCGTGAAAAACTGTTTTTT. The full variable domain, completed using reference TRBV27 and TRBJ1-4, is EAQVTQNPRYLITVTGKKLTVTCSQNMNHEYMSWYRQDPGLGLRQIYYSMNVEVTDKGDVPEGYKVSRKEKRNFPLILESPSPNQTSLYFCASRGQVREKLFFGSGTQLSVL.